The 22 T cell receptor beta chains below come from one sample, sequenced in a study of blood T cell repertoires in COVID-19. Some clones are missing from TCRdb's copy, which holds only in-frame ones; the method was immunoSEQ multiplex PCR. The sample has hundreds of thousands of clones; roughly 90% are singletons. Sequenced input: peripheral blood. All receptors derive from a young woman with COVID-19, enrolled during active disease.

This clone was seen once. The chain joins TRBV10-3 to TRBJ1-2; D may be TRBD1 (6 bases). The ends were cut back, 4 bases at V and 4 bases at J, with 13 bases in the middle. The CDR3 has 14 amino acids. CDR1 is ENHRY and CDR2 is SYGVKD in the germline V gene. The CDR3 is CAISGYRDGYGYTF. CDR3 bases: TGTGCCATCAGTGGATACAGGGATGGCTATGGCTACACCTTC.

The chain links TRBV7-2 to TRBJ2-7; 10 positions agree with TRBD1. Germline trimming cut 1 base from V and 6 bases from J; bases unmatched to any gene: 6. Germline V CDR1 and CDR2: SGHTA, FQGNSA. CDR3 length: 15 amino acids. The CDR3 DNA is TGTGCCAGCAGCTTAGATGGGACAGGGGCTGTCGAGCAGTACTTC. This codes for CASSLDGTGAVEQYF.

The chain uses TRBV5-1 and TRBJ1-2; D gene uncertain. Trimming removed 0 bases from V and 5 bases from J, with 17 bases in between. From germline, CDR1 is SGHRS and CDR2 YFSETQ. The CDR3 is made up of 16 amino acids. The CDR3 DNA reads TGCGCCAGCAGCTTGGACAGCATTCTCTCGGTTTATGGCTACACCTTC. It is translated as CASSLDSILSVYGYTF. Complete variable domain (other parts from reference TRBV5-1 and TRBJ1-2): KAGVTQTPRYLIKTRGQQVTLSCSPISGHRSVSWYQQTPGQGLQFLFEYFSETQRNKGNFPGRFSGRQFSNSRSEMNVSTLELGDSALYLCASSLDSILSVYGYTFGSGTRLTVV.

The rearrangement links TRBV6-5 to TRBJ1-4, with D tentatively TRBD1 (5 bases). Germline CDR1 and CDR2: MNHEY and SVGAGI. CDR3 length: 14 amino acids. Trimming pared 2 bases from V and 6 bases from J, leaving 10 bases between. The CDR3 coding sequence is TGTGCCAGCAGTTACGACCCGGGGGATGAAAAACTGTTTTTT. Its protein is CASSYDPGDEKLFF.

The rearrangement joins TRBV28 to TRBJ2-5; TRBD1 is a possible D gene (5 bases). The CDR3 contains 14 residues. V lost 3 bases to trimming and J lost 5 bases, with 13 bases between them. The germline V gene has CDR1 MDHEN and CDR2 SYDVKM. The CDR3 here is CASSFQGMKETQYF. The CDR3, as DNA: TGTGCCAGCAGTTTCCAGGGAATGAAGGAGACCCAGTACTTC. The whole variable domain, filled in from reference TRBV28 and TRBJ2-5, reads DVKVTQSSRYLVKRTGEKVFLECVQDMDHENMFWYRQDPGLGLRLIYFSYDVKMKEKGDIPEGYSVSREKKERFSLILESASTNQTSMYLCASSFQGMKETQYFGPGTRLLVL.

This clone was recorded a few times. Other DNA sequences in the same sample also yield this CDR3. This chain joins TRBV5-1 and TRBJ1-4; D not certain. This CDR3 is built from 14 residues. The ends were cut back, 0 bases at V and 8 bases at J, with 11 bases in the middle. The germline V gene encodes CDR1 SGHRS and CDR2 YFSETQ. CDR3 protein: CASSLGQAGEKLFF. Written as DNA, the CDR3 is TGCGCCAGCAGCTTGGGCCAGGCTGGCGAAAAACTGTTTTTT.

This chain joins TRBV7-2 and TRBJ2-7; 8 bases are a match to TRBD1. CDR1 is SGHTA and CDR2 is FQGNSA in the germline V gene. Trimming at V came to 1 base and at J to 4 bases, leaving 3 bases not matched to a gene. The CDR3 runs 14 residues. The CDR3 reads CASSLGTGFYEQYF. In DNA form, the CDR3 reads TGTGCCAGCAGCTTAGGGACAGGGTTTTACGAGCAGTACTTC.

The chain is built from TRBV6-2 or TRBV6-3 and TRBJ1-5; D gene uncertain. This CDR3 spans 12 amino acids. Trimming pared 2 bases from V and 7 bases from J, leaving 6 bases between. CDR1 and CDR2 from the germline V gene are MNHEY and SVGEGT. The CDR3 nucleotides are TGTGCCAGCAGTTACACGGGACAGCCCCAGCATTTT. Translation gives CASSYTGQPQHF.

The V and J genes are TRBV5-4 and TRBJ2-5; D is ambiguous. V lost 4 bases, J lost 4 bases, and 8 bases lay in between. CDR3 length: 12 amino acids. Germline V gene lookup returns CDR1 SGHNT and CDR2 YYREEE (reference sequence). The CDR3 coding sequence is TGTGCCAGCAGCCCCGAGAGAGAGACCCAGTACTTC. It translates to CASSPERETQYF.

The chain employs TRBV5-4 and TRBJ2-5; 9 nucleotides match TRBD1. CDR3 length equals 15 residues. V lost 4 bases to trimming and J lost 2 bases; unmatched junction nucleotides: 6. Germline CDR1 reads SGHNT; CDR2 reads YYREEE (reference sequence). CDR3 DNA: TGTGCCAGCAGCAGGGCGGGGACAGGGCAAGAGACCCAGTACTTC. Its protein product is CASSRAGTGQETQYF.

V is TRBV4-2 and J is TRBJ2-3, with 8 bases aligning to TRBD2. The germline gives CDR1 LGHNA, CDR2 YNFKEQ. This CDR3 is 15 amino acids long. Trimming removed 4 bases from V and 2 bases from J; junction bases left unmatched: 5. The CDR3 region is CASSPSGGPTDTQYF. CDR3 nucleotides: TGTGCCAGCAGCCCTTCGGGGGGGCCCACAGATACGCAGTATTTT.

The chain has TRBV27 and TRBJ2-3; perhaps TRBD1 as D (6 bases). Germline CDR1 is MNHEY and CDR2 is SMNVEV (reference sequence). Trimming stripped 5 bases from V and 3 bases from J, with 15 bases between. The CDR3 extends over 15 amino acids. CDR3 bases: TGTGCCAGCAGTACGCGGACAGTAGCAACAGATACGCAGTATTTT. Its translation: CASSTRTVATDTQYF.

The rearrangement links TRBV7-8 to TRBJ2-7, with 11 bases identical to TRBD1. The CDR3 contains 15 residues. Trimming cost V 5 bases and J 10 bases; bases outside gene matches: 13. Germline CDR1 is SGHVS and CDR2 is FQNEAQ. The CDR3, as DNA: TGTGCCAGCAGCCCTCTGGGGACAGGGGGGGCGTTTCAGTACTTC. Protein product: CASSPLGTGGAFQYF.

The V gene is TRBV10-3, the J gene TRBJ2-3; TRBD2 matches at 10 bases. CDR1 is ENHRY, CDR2 SYGVKD, per germline. The CDR3 is 16 residues long. J lost 1 base, V lost 0 bases, and 1 base had no gene match. The CDR3 is CAISESGTSGTDTQYF. CDR3 DNA: TGTGCCATCAGTGAGTCCGGGACTAGCGGCACAGATACGCAGTATTTT.

The chain couples TRBV3-1 (or the pseudogene TRBV3-2) to TRBJ2-3, with TRBD1 matching 10 bases. The V gene's germline CDR1 is LGHDT and CDR2 YNNKEL (reference sequence). The ends lost 6 bases at V and 5 bases at J; junction bases unmatched: 5. The CDR3 sequence is 14 residues long. CDR3 sequence: CASSRQGAGDTQYF. For the CDR3, the DNA is TGTGCCAGCAGTAGACAGGGGGCGGGAGATACGCAGTATTTT.

The CDR3 DNA is TGCGCCAGCAGCCAAGTTGGCCGACAGTCCAAAAACATTCAGTACTTC. It is translated as CASSQVGRQSKNIQYF. The gene calls are TRBV4-1 and TRBJ2-4; tentatively, D is TRBD1 (5 bases). Trimming removed 1 base from V and 2 bases from J, with 12 bases in between. Germline V lookup: CDR1 MGHRA, CDR2 YSYEKL. There are 16 residues in the CDR3.

This chain joins TRBV19 and TRBJ2-4, with 9 bases matching TRBD1. After removal of 5 bases from V and 6 bases from J, the junction contained 5 bases not matched to a gene. The CDR3 consists of 14 residues. Germline CDR1 and CDR2: LNHDA and SQIVND (reference sequence). The CDR3 is CASSSGQGTNIQYF. The CDR3 bases are TGTGCCAGTAGTTCGGGACAGGGAACAAACATTCAGTACTTC.

V and J are TRBV2 and TRBJ2-1, with TRBD1 matching 9 bases. The CDR3 is made up of 15 amino acids. The germline V gene encodes CDR1 SNHLY and CDR2 FYNNEI. The V gene end was trimmed by 2 bases and the J gene end by 4 bases; junction bases not matched to a gene: 3. The CDR3 here is CASSERTGAYNEQFF. The CDR3 region has the DNA TGTGCCAGCAGTGAAAGGACAGGGGCATACAATGAGCAGTTCTTC.

This chain links TRBV7-2 with TRBJ2-1, with TRBD1 matching 8 bases. The CDR3 loop spans 15 amino acids. The J segment lost 5 bases and the V segment lost 1 base, leaving 4 bases of the junction unmatched. Per the germline V gene, CDR1 is SGHTA and CDR2 is FQGNSA. DNA for the CDR3: TGTGCCAGCAGCTTAGGGACAGGGACCGACAATGAGCAGTTCTTC. Amino acids: CASSLGTGTDNEQFF.

The chain links TRBV3-1 (or the pseudogene TRBV3-2) to TRBJ2-3; possible D gene TRBD2, 5 bases. From germline, CDR1 is LGHDT and CDR2 YNNKEL (reference sequence). CDR3 length equals 15 residues. V shed 4 bases and J shed 4 bases, with 15 bases lying between them. CDR3 DNA sequence: TGTGCCAGCAGCCCTCGGACTCTTTCTGCAGATACGCAGTATTTT. Translated: CASSPRTLSADTQYF.

This clone was counted once. The chain is built from TRBV6-4 and TRBJ1-5, with D possibly being TRBD1 (5 bases). Germline V gives CDR1 MRHNA, CDR2 SNTAGT. V lost 6 bases and J 9 bases, leaving 21 bases between the germline ends. The CDR3 has 15 residues. The CDR3 reads CASSGTIREIRPQHF. DNA of the CDR3: TGTGCCAGCAGCGGAACGATCAGGGAAATACGGCCCCAGCATTTT.

The gene calls are TRBV5-4 and TRBJ2-5; TRBD1 might be the D (6 bases). This CDR3 has 13 amino acids. V lost 4 bases, J lost 2 bases, and 9 bases lay in between. The germline gives CDR1 SGHNT, CDR2 YYREEE (reference sequence). The CDR3 sequence is CASSRTEQETQYF. The CDR3 coding sequence is TGTGCCAGCAGCCGGACAGAGCAAGAGACCCAGTACTTC.